This T cell receptor (beta chain) comes out of a study of cytomegalovirus exposure and HLA in healthy donors. CDR1 is SGHAT, CDR2 FQNNGV, per germline. The CDR3 runs 15 residues. V lost 4 bases, J lost 6 bases, and 5 bases stayed unmatched. Some clones are missing from TCRdb's copy, which holds only in-frame ones; the method was immunoSEQ multiplex PCR. This table holds about 160,000 clones, approximately 86% found once. V gene TRBV11-2 combines with J gene TRBJ2-2; 10 nucleotides agree with TRBD1. Sequenced input: PBMCs. This TCR derives from a man under 40 in good health and CMV-seropositive. The CDR3 protein is CASSSAGTGAGELFF. The CDR3, as DNA: TGTGCCAGCAGCTCCGCCGGGACAGGGGCCGGGGAGCTGTTTTTT. The variable domain in full, completed from reference TRBV11-2 and TRBJ2-2, reads EAGVAQSPRYKIIEKRQSVAFWCNPISGHATLYWYQQILGQGPKLLIQFQNNGVVDDSQLPKDRFSAERLKGVDSTLKIQPAKLEDSAVYLCASSSAGTGAGELFFGEGSRLTVL.